This T cell receptor beta chain stems from a study of neurological immune-mediated disorders. Study-level background: In a group of some 35 multiple sclerosis patients, around 31 had the relapsing-remitting type and 3 had the secondary progressive type.

In this sample, this clonotype turned up many times. No antigen is known for it. The study's findings and limits: It was HTLV-1-associated myelopathy that showed the most TCR clonal expansion, while multiple sclerosis showed the least, falling below healthy controls. There was no clinical or MRI feature that was associated with the multiple sclerosis repertoire cluster.

The germline CDR1 and CDR2 sequences are SGHDT and YYEEEE. The CDR3 runs 14 residues. V trimming: 5 bases; J trimming: 6 bases; junction bases outside the gene matches: 6. The cDNA was produced through 5'RACE with 10-nucleotide random UMIs. TCRdb re-called the 5' RACE reads through MiXCR, storing one row per CDR3 protein. The profile shows around 130,000 distinct CDR3 sequences, 3.2% of them singletons. The sequence derives from a woman in her twenties or thirties with multiple sclerosis. The chain joins TRBV5-6 to TRBJ2-2, with TRBD1 identical over 8 bases. The sample was PBMCs. The chain's CDR3 is CASRGQGTPGELFF. The CDR3 nucleotides are TGTGCCAGCAGAGGACAGGGAACCCCCGGGGAGCTGTTTTTT.